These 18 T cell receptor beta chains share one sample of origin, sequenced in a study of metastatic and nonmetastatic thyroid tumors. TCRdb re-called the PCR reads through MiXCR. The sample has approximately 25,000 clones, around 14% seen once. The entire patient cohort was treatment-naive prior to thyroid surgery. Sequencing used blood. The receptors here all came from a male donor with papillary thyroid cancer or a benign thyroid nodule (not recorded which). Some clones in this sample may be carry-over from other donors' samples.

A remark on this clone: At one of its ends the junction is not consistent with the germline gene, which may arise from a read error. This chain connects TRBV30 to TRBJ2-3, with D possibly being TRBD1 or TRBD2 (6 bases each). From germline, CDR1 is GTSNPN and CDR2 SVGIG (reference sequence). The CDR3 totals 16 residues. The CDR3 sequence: CTWARGLGAGPYTQYF. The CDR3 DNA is TGTACCTGGGCCCGGGGGTTGGGGGCCGGTCCATATACGCAGTATTTT.

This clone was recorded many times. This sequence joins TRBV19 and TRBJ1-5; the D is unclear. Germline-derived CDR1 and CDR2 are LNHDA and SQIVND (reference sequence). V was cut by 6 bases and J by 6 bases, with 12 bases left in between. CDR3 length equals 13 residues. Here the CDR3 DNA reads TGTGCCAGTAGCGGAGCGGGGTCTCAGCCCCAGCATTTT. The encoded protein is CASSGAGSQPQHF.

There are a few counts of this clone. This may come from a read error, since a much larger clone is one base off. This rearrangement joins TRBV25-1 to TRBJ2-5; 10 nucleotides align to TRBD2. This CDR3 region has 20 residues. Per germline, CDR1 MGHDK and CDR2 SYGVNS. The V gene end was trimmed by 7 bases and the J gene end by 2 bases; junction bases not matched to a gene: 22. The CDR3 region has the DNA TGTGCCAGCACTGGACAGATTCGACTAGCGGGTCAGGTGGGGCAAGAGACCCAGTACTTC. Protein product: CASTGQIRLAGQVGQETQYF. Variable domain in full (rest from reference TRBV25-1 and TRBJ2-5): EADIYQTPRYLVIGTGKKITLECSQTMGHDKMYWYQQDPGMELHLIHYSYGVNSTEKGDLSSESTVSRIRTEHFPLTLESARPSHTSQYLCASTGQIRLAGQVGQETQYFGPGTRLLVL.

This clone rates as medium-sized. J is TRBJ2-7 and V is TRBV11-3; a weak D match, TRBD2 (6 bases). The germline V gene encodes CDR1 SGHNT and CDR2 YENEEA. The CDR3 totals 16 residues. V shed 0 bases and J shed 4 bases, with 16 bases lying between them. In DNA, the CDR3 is TGTGCCAGCAGCTTAGAGAGAGCGGGCATCGATTACGAGCAGTACTTC. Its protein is CASSLERAGIDYEQYF.

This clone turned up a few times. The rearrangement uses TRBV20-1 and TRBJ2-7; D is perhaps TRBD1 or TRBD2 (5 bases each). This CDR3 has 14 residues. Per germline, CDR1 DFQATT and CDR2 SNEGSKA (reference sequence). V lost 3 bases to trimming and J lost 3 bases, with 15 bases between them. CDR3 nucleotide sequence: TGCAGTGCTAGGGTCCTAGCAGGGAACTACGAGCAGTACTTC. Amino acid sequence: CSARVLAGNYEQYF.

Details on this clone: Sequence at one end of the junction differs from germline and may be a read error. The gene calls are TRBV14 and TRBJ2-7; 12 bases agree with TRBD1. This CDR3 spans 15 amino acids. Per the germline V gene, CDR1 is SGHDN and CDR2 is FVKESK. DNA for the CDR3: TGTGCCGGCAGCCAACCGGGACAGGGGGCCTACGATCAGTACTTC. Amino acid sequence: CAGSQPGQGAYDQYF.

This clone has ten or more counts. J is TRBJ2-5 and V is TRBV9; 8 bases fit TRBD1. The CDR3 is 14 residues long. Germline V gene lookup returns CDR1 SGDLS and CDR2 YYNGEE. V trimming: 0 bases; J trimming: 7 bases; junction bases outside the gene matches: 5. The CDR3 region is CASSVELQGVTQYF. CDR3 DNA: TGTGCCAGCAGCGTAGAGCTACAGGGGGTGACCCAGTACTTC.

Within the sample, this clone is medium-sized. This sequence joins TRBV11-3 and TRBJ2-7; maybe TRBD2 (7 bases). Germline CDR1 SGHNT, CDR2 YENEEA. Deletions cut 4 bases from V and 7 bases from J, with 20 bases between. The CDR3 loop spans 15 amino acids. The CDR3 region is CASSSFSGGRLEQYF. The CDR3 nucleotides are TGTGCCAGCAGCTCCTTTTCGGGGGGCAGATTGGAGCAGTACTTC.

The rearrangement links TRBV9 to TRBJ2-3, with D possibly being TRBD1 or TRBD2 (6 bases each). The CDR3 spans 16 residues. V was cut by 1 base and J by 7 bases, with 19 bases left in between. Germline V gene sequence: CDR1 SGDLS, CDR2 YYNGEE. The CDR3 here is CASSVYRGTPEYTQYF. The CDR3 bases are TGTGCCAGCAGCGTATATAGGGGGACTCCTGAGTATACGCAGTATTTT.

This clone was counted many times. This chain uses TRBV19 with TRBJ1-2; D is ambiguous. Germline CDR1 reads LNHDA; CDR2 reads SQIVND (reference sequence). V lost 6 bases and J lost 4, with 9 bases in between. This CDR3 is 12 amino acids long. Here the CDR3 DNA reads TGTGCCAGTAGCGAGGGAGGCTATGGCTACACCTTC. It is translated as CASSEGGYGYTF.

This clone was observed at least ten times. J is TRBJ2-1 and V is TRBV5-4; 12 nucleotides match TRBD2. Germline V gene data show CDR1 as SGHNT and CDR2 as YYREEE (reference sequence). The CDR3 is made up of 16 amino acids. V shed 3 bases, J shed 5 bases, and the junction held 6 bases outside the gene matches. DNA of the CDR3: TGTGCCAGCAGCTCTGGACTAGCGGGGCTAAACAATGAGCAGTTCTTC. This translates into CASSSGLAGLNNEQFF.

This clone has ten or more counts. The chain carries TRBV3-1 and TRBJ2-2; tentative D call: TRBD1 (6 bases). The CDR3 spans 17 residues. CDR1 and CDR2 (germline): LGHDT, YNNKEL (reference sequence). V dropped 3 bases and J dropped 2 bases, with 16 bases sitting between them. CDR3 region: CASSQHMDRLNTGELFF. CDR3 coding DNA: TGTGCCAGCAGCCAGCATATGGACAGACTAAACACCGGGGAGCTGTTTTTT.

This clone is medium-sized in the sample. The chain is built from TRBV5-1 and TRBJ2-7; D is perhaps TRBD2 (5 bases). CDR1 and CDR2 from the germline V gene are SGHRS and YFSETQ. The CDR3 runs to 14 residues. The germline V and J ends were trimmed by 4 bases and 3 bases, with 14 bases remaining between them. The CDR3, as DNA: TGCGCCAGCAGCCAACAGATTAGCGTCTACGAGCAGTACTTC. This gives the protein CASSQQISVYEQYF. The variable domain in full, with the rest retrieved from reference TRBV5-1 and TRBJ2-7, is KAGVTQTPRYLIKTRGQQVTLSCSPISGHRSVSWYQQTPGQGLQFLFEYFSETQRNKGNFPGRFSGRQFSNSRSEMNVSTLELGDSALYLCASSQQISVYEQYFGPGTRLTVT.

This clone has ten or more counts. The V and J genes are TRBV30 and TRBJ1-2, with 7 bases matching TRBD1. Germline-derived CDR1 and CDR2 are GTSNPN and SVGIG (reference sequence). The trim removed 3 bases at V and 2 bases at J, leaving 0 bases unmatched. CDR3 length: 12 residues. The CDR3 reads CAWRGQNYGYTF. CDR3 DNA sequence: TGTGCCTGGAGGGGACAGAACTATGGCTACACCTTC.

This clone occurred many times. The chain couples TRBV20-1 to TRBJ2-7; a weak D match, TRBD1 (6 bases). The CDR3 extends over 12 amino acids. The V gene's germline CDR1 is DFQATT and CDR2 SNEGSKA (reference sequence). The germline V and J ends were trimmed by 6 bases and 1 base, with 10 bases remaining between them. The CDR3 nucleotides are TGCAGTGCCAGCACAGGGTCCTACGAGCAGTACTTC. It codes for CSASTGSYEQYF.

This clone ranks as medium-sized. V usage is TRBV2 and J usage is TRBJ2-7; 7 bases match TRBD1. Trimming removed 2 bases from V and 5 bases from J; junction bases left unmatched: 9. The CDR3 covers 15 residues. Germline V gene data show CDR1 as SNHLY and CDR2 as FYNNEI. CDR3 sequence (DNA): TGTGCCAGCAGTGAAACGACAGGGCAGGTTCACGAGCAGTACTTC. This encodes CASSETTGQVHEQYF. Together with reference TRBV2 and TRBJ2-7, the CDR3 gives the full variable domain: EPEVTQTPSHQVTQMGQEVILRCVPISNHLYFYWYRQILGQKVEFLVSFYNNEISEKSEIFDDQFSVERPDGSNFTLKIRSTKLEDSAMYFCASSETTGQVHEQYFGPGTRLTVT.

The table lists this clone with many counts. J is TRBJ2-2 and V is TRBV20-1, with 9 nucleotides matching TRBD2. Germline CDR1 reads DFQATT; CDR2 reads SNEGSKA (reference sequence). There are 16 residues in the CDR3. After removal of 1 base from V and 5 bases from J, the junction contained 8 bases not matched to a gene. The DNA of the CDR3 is TGCAGTGCTAGAGTGGGCGGGAGGGCCTTAACCGGGGAGCTGTTTTTT. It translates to CSARVGGRALTGELFF.

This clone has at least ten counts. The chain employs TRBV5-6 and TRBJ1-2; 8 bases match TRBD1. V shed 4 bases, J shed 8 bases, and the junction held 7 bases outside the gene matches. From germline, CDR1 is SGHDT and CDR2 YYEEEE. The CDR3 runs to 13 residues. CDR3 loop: CASSLQGARGYTF. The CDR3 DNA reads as TGTGCCAGCAGCCTTCAGGGGGCGCGGGGCTACACCTTC.